Presented here are 16 T cell receptor beta chains from one specimen sequenced in a study of vaccination and CD4 T cells after COVID-19. Cultured CD4+ T cell DNA was sequenced using the Oncomine TCR Beta short-read assay. Using its own MiXCR run on the PCR reads, TCRdb lists one record per CDR3 protein. The sample consists of roughly 9,800 distinct CDR3 sequences, 45% of them appearing once. Treatment noted: roughly nine-day PBMC culture with coronavirus spike peptide pools or control peptides (ViraFEST assay). These receptors are not linked to any known antigen. Sequenced sample: CD4+ T cells from blood, cultured in vitro. The receptors were sampled from a human donor who had recovered from COVID-19.

The chain is built from TRBV25-1 and TRBJ1-2, with D maybe TRBD1 (5 bases). The CDR3 extends over 17 amino acids. Germline V gives CDR1 MGHDK, CDR2 SYGVNS. V lost 7 bases, J lost 0 bases, and 21 bases lay in between. The CDR3 sequence is CASTLSRGATANYGYTF. The CDR3 nucleotides read TGTGCCAGCACCCTATCGAGAGGGGCAACCGCTAACTATGGCTACACCTTC.

The chain is built from TRBV30 and TRBJ1-2; no firm D call. The CDR3 is 10 amino acids. The V gene's germline CDR1 is GTSNPN and CDR2 SVGIG (reference sequence). V lost 1 base to trimming and J lost 13 bases, with 10 bases between them. The CDR3 is CAWSDREFTF. CDR3 DNA sequence: TGTGCCTGGAGTGACAGAGAATTCACCTTC.

The rearrangement joins TRBV20-1 to TRBJ2-3; 7 bases are a match to TRBD2. Unmatched junction bases numbered 5, after V lost 3 bases and J lost 5 bases. This CDR3 is built from 13 residues. Germline V lookup: CDR1 DFQATT, CDR2 SNEGSKA (reference sequence). CDR3 nucleotides: TGCAGTGCTAGTCCAGCGGGGAAAGATACGCAGTATTTT. This gives the protein CSASPAGKDTQYF.

The genes are TRBV24-1 and TRBJ2-5, with 8 bases aligning to TRBD2. With 5 bases clipped from V and 0 bases from J, the junction kept 16 bases outside the gene matches. In germline, CDR1 is KGHDR, CDR2 SFDVKD. There are 19 residues in the CDR3. The chain's CDR3 is CATSGPGTSGEFYQETQYF. The DNA of the CDR3 is TGTGCCACCAGTGGCCCCGGGACTAGTGGGGAATTTTACCAAGAGACCCAGTACTTC.

V usage is TRBV7-8 and J usage is TRBJ1-5, with 8 bases lining up with TRBD1. With V trimmed by 0 bases and J by 1 base, 8 bases remained unmatched. The germline V gene has CDR1 SGHVS and CDR2 FQNEAQ. The CDR3 spans 18 residues. As DNA, the CDR3 is TGTGCCAGCAGCTTAGCGTGGCAGGGGGCGGAAAGCAATCAGCCCCAGCATTTT. Its protein product is CASSLAWQGAESNQPQHF.

This clonotype came up a few times. This chain joins TRBV6-1 and TRBJ1-2; the D gene is possibly TRBD1 (5 bases). The CDR3 extends over 16 amino acids. Germline V gene data show CDR1 as MNHNS and CDR2 as SASEGT. Trimming left V 4 bases short and J 5 bases short, with 20 bases between. CDR3 sequence reads: CASSGVSGPGTYGYTF. The CDR3 DNA is TGTGCCAGCAGTGGGGTTTCGGGACCGGGGACGTATGGCTACACCTTC.

J is TRBJ2-5 and V is TRBV5-4; 16 bases match TRBD2. The V gene end was trimmed by 0 bases and the J gene end by 4 bases; junction bases not matched to a gene: 6. The CDR3 is 18 amino acids. CDR1 SGHNT and CDR2 YYREEE come from the germline V gene (reference sequence). The CDR3 DNA sequence: TGTGCCAGCAGCTTGGTGGGACTAGCGGGAGGGCCCTCAGAGACCCAGTACTTC. Translated: CASSLVGLAGGPSETQYF.

V usage is TRBV5-1 and J usage is TRBJ2-5, with D possibly being TRBD1 (5 bases). The CDR3 has 13 residues. Germline V gene lookup returns CDR1 SGHRS and CDR2 YFSETQ. Trimming pared 0 bases from V and 7 bases from J, leaving 10 bases between. CDR3 sequence (DNA): TGCGCCAGCAGCTTGGAAGGGGCTACGACCCAGTACTTC. This sequence encodes CASSLEGATTQYF.

In this sample, this clonotype turned up a few times. The rearrangement uses TRBV6-2 or TRBV6-3 and TRBJ2-5; D uncertain. The CDR3 sequence is 13 residues long. The V gene lost 3 bases and the J gene lost 0 bases, with 5 bases spanning the gap. CDR1 is MNHEY and CDR2 is SVGEGT in the germline V gene. The CDR3 region has the DNA TGTGCCAGCAGTTATTCCTACCAAGAGACCCAGTACTTC. It is translated as CASSYSYQETQYF.

This clonotype has just a few counts. The chain uses TRBV6-2 or TRBV6-3 and TRBJ1-6; TRBD1 matches 8 bases. In germline, CDR1 is MNHEY, CDR2 SVGEGT. Losses at the gene ends were 6 bases for V and 10 bases for J; bases not matched to a gene: 5. The CDR3 runs 13 residues. The CDR3 sequence is CASRDREGSPLHF. For the CDR3, the DNA is TGTGCCAGCAGGGACAGGGAAGGGTCACCCCTCCACTTT.

The V and J genes are TRBV19 and TRBJ2-2, with D possibly matching TRBD1 (5 bases). This CDR3 is 13 amino acids long. V was cut by 6 bases and J by 5 bases, with 10 bases left in between. Germline CDR1 LNHDA, CDR2 SQIVND (reference sequence). In DNA, the CDR3 is TGTGCCAGTAGCCTCCCAGGGACCGGGGAGCTGTTTTTT. Encoded protein: CASSLPGTGELFF.

This clonotype showed up just a few times. V usage is TRBV20-1 and J usage is TRBJ2-5; D might be TRBD1 (6 bases). The CDR3 consists of 13 residues. Germline V lookup: CDR1 DFQATT, CDR2 SNEGSKA (reference sequence). The V and J ends lost 3 bases and 5 bases respectively, with 13 bases between them. The CDR3 DNA follows: TGCAGTGCTAGGTTAACAGGGTACGAGACCCAGTACTTC. Amino acids: CSARLTGYETQYF.

The chain recombines TRBV2 with TRBJ2-7; TRBD1 aligns across 9 bases. Germline V gene sequence: CDR1 SNHLY, CDR2 FYNNEI. V gave up 4 bases and J gave up 6 bases; unmatched junction bases: 4. This CDR3 contains 13 residues. CDR3 in amino acids: CASSAGQGGEQYF. Here the CDR3 DNA reads TGTGCCAGCAGTGCGGGACAGGGAGGCGAGCAGTACTTC.

This clonotype was seen a few times. V and J are TRBV6-5 and TRBJ1-4; D perhaps matches TRBD1 (5 bases). The CDR3 contains 15 residues. CDR1 is MNHEY, CDR2 SVGAGI, per germline. V gave up 0 bases and J gave up 8 bases, with 13 bases separating them. This CDR3 reads CASSYSWGVREKLFF. CDR3 DNA: TGTGCCAGCAGTTACTCGTGGGGGGTACGGGAAAAACTGTTTTTT.

This CDR3 is CASSGGLAGGFRETQYF. As DNA, the CDR3 is TGTGCCAGCAGCGGGGGACTAGCGGGAGGGTTTCGGGAGACCCAGTACTTC. The V call is TRBV7-2, the J call TRBJ2-5, with TRBD2 identical over 16 bases. The CDR3 contains 17 residues. The germline V gene has CDR1 SGHTA and CDR2 FQGNSA. J was trimmed by 5 bases and V by 5 bases; bases with no gene match: 8.

The chain combines TRBV18 with TRBJ1-2, with TRBD1 matching 7 bases. The CDR3 sequence is 15 residues long. Germline assignment: CDR1 KGHSH and CDR2 LQKENI. The V segment lost 1 base and the J segment 2 bases; nucleotides outside the gene matches: 4. The DNA of the CDR3 is TGTGCCAGCTCACCACTAAAGGGGGCGAACTATGGCTACACCTTC. This encodes CASSPLKGANYGYTF.